Each of the 12 T cell receptor beta chains below was sequenced from the same sample in a study of blood T cell repertoires in COVID-19. Libraries were prepared by immunoSEQ multiplex PCR; TCRdb keeps only in-frame clonotypes and omits some of them. The profile shows about 150,000 clones, about three quarters of them singletons. What was sequenced was peripheral blood. The receptors originated from a man older than 75 with acute or convalescent COVID-19.

The chain couples TRBV4-3 to TRBJ2-5, with D uncertain. The CDR3 runs to 14 residues. V lost 8 bases, J lost 2 bases, and 15 bases lay in between. Germline lookup yields CDR1 LGHNA and CDR2 YSLEER. The CDR3 here is CASSRYREQETQYF. CDR3 sequence (DNA): TGCGCCAGCTCTCGGTACAGAGAACAAGAGACCCAGTACTTC.

The V gene is TRBV24-1, the J gene TRBJ1-5; maybe TRBD1 (6 bases). This CDR3 contains 15 residues. The V and J ends lost 7 bases and 2 bases respectively, with 14 bases between them. Germline V gene lookup returns CDR1 KGHDR and CDR2 SFDVKD. The CDR3 DNA reads TGTGCCACCAGGCTTCAGGGGCCCCGCAATCAGCCCCAGCATTTT. As protein: CATRLQGPRNQPQHF.

The J gene is TRBJ1-2, the V gene TRBV7-9, with unresolved D. The CDR3 runs 13 residues. From germline, CDR1 is SEHNR and CDR2 FQNEAQ (reference sequence). V lost 1 base and J lost 7, with 10 bases in between. CDR3 in amino acids: CASSLVSTPGYTF. CDR3 DNA sequence: TGTGCCAGCAGCTTAGTTTCCACTCCTGGCTACACCTTC.

This chain connects TRBV6-6 to TRBJ2-2, with 7 bases identical to TRBD1. Unmatched junction bases numbered 12, after V lost 5 bases and J lost 6 bases. Germline CDR1 reads MNHNY; CDR2 reads SVGAGI (reference sequence). This CDR3 is 16 amino acids long. The CDR3 spells CASSDLTGKVSGELFF. For the CDR3, the DNA is TGTGCCAGCAGTGACTTGACAGGGAAGGTCTCCGGGGAGCTGTTTTTT.

V and J are TRBV12-5 and TRBJ2-3; D unclear. The CDR3 runs 12 residues. Trimming left V 8 bases short and J 0 bases short, with 6 bases between. Germline-derived CDR1 and CDR2 are LGHNT and FRNRAP. Here the CDR3 reads CASSFSTDTQYF. CDR3 coding DNA: TGTGCTAGTTCCTTTAGCACAGATACGCAGTATTTT.

This clone was seen a few times. The chain uses TRBV11-3 and TRBJ2-7, with no clear D. Germline V CDR1 and CDR2: SGHNT, YENEEA. V gave up 1 base and J gave up 3 bases, with 7 bases separating them. The CDR3 has 13 amino acids. The CDR3 spells CASSLVPGYEQYF. The CDR3 region has the DNA TGTGCCAGCAGCTTAGTTCCAGGCTACGAGCAGTACTTC.

The CDR3 DNA follows: TGTGCCAGCAGTGAAAGGCCCCATACAGTGGCTAACTATGGCTACACCTTC. It codes for CASSERPHTVANYGYTF. This chain joins TRBV6-1 and TRBJ1-2; D is unresolved. The CDR3 covers 17 residues. Per the germline V gene, CDR1 is MNHNS and CDR2 is SASEGT. Trimming removed 2 bases at V and 0 bases at J, with 16 bases between.

V usage is TRBV4-3 and J usage is TRBJ1-2; the D gene is possibly TRBD1 (5 bases). CDR1 and CDR2 from the germline V gene are LGHNA and YSLEER. V shed 3 bases and J shed 4 bases, with 12 bases lying between them. The CDR3 is 14 amino acids. The CDR3 spells CASSQAGISYGYTF. CDR3 coding DNA: TGCGCCAGCAGCCAGGCAGGGATTAGCTATGGCTACACCTTC.

V and J are TRBV27 and TRBJ1-1, with 8 bases identical to TRBD1. Germline trimming cut 5 bases from V and 5 bases from J; bases unmatched to any gene: 4. Per germline, CDR1 MNHEY and CDR2 SMNVEV (reference sequence). The length of the CDR3 is 13 residues. CDR3 DNA: TGTGCCAGCAGTACAGGACAGGGAACTGAAGCTTTCTTT. It specifies CASSTGQGTEAFF.

The chain joins TRBV28 to TRBJ1-4, with 8 bases lining up with TRBD1. J was trimmed by 6 bases and V by 6 bases; bases with no gene match: 9. The CDR3 extends over 15 amino acids. In germline, CDR1 is MDHEN, CDR2 SYDVKM. CDR3: CASRLTGGMDEKLFF. The DNA of the CDR3 is TGTGCCAGCAGGTTAACAGGGGGGATGGATGAAAAACTGTTTTTT.

The gene calls are TRBV5-5 and TRBJ1-3, with 7 bases lining up with TRBD1. Trimming removed 3 bases from V and 1 base from J; junction bases left unmatched: 7. Germline V gives CDR1 SGHKS, CDR2 YYEKEE (reference sequence). This CDR3 is 16 amino acids long. The CDR3 reads CASSSTGLSSGNTIYF. CDR3 DNA: TGTGCCAGCAGCTCGACAGGGCTTTCGTCTGGAAACACCATATATTTT. Complete variable domain (other parts from reference TRBV5-5 and TRBJ1-3): DAGVTQSPTHLIKTRGQQVTLRCSPISGHKSVSWYQQVLGQGPQFIFQYYEKEERGRGNFPDRFSARQFPNYSSELNVNALLLGDSALYLCASSSTGLSSGNTIYFGEGSWLTVV.

The chain uses TRBV25-1 and TRBJ1-1; D gene ambiguous. CDR1 is MGHDK, CDR2 SYGVNS, per germline. The CDR3 has 12 amino acids. V was cut by 6 bases and J by 8 bases, with 13 bases left in between. The CDR3 DNA sequence: TGTGCCAGCAGCCATGGCGGATTCGAAGCTTTCTTT. Translating gives CASSHGGFEAFF.